This T cell receptor (beta chain) was sequenced during a study of beta chain features in type 1 diabetes. Reverse transcribing all isolated RNA meant expressed TCRB transcripts were sequenced. The method was immunoSEQ multiplex PCR; TCRdb's version includes in-frame clones alone and lacks a portion of them. The profile shows 300,000 to 350,000 clones, roughly a fifth of them singletons. This clone was picked up a small number of times. Its target is unknown. The J segment lost 0 bases and the V segment lost 4 bases, leaving 13 bases of the junction unmatched. Germline CDR1 and CDR2: ENHRY and SYGVKD. CDR3 length: 20 residues. Findings of the study overall: HLA effects on TCRB rearrangement stayed unresolved here. A potential PCR bias toward shorter templates would be equal in patient and control samples. The naive, central memory and Treg TCRB repertoires looked more alike in patients than they did in healthy donors.

In all sorted populations, purity surpassed 98%. Input material: naive CD4+ T cells from blood. This sequence originates from a woman aged 18-29 years in good health. The J gene is TRBJ2-2, the V gene TRBV10-3; 11 positions match TRBD2. This chain's CDR3 is CAISGTGTSGSNANTGELFF. The CDR3 region has the DNA TGTGCCATCAGTGGGACCGGGACTAGCGGATCGAACGCGAACACCGGGGAGCTGTTTTTT.